This T cell receptor (beta chain) comes out of a study of Graves' ophthalmopathy and Graves' hyperthyroidism. In the study overall: The blood sample was drawn at first diagnosis and before any treatment.

Diagnoses were established from clinical symptoms, serum thyroxine, TRAb, thyroid ultrasound and orbital computed tomography. Trimming left V 4 bases short and J 5 bases short, with 12 bases between. Germline-derived CDR1 and CDR2 are SEHNR and FQNEAQ (reference sequence). The length of the CDR3 is 15 residues. General study results and limits: Blood also contained most of the expanded thyroid clonotypes above 0.001 frequency. Classification of ophthalmopathy versus stable hyperthyroidism by a 13-signature model yielded 85% to 90% sensitivity and around 80% specificity.

The authors amplified TCR beta CDR3 regions from RNA transcripts. A first-round RT-PCR used HTBI primers, followed by a second-round multiplex PCR. Each CDR3 protein gets one entry after TCRdb re-called the multiplex PCR reads with MiXCR. The data show almost 750,000 distinct CDR3 sequences, 40% seen once. This clonotype was detected a few times. Its antigen remains unidentified. The rearrangement uses TRBV7-9 and TRBJ1-6; tentative D call: TRBD1 (6 bases). The sequencing input was peripheral blood. The TCR comes from an adult man with Graves' ophthalmopathy. The CDR3 here is CASSWRTEHNSPLHF. In nucleotides, the CDR3 is TGTGCCAGCAGCTGGAGGACAGAACATAATTCACCCCTCCACTTT.